Each of the 23 T cell receptor beta chains below was sequenced from the same sample in a study of blood T cell repertoires in COVID-19. The data were produced by immunoSEQ multiplex PCR, yet TCRdb's version contains in-frame clones alone and is incomplete. The sample has 150,000 to 200,000 clones, about 83% seen once. Sequencing used peripheral blood. These receptors all come from a woman of 80 years or more with acute or convalescent COVID-19.

The V gene is TRBV9, the J gene TRBJ2-1, with TRBD2 matching 8 bases. The J segment lost 5 bases and the V segment lost 1 base, leaving 2 bases of the junction unmatched. The CDR3 sequence is 14 residues long. The V gene's germline CDR1 is SGDLS and CDR2 YYNGEE. CDR3 protein: CASSVPAGDNEQFF. In nucleotides, the CDR3 is TGTGCCAGCAGCGTACCAGCGGGGGACAATGAGCAGTTCTTC.

The chain has TRBV4-1 and TRBJ1-1; D unresolved. Germline lookup yields CDR1 MGHRA and CDR2 YSYEKL. The CDR3 covers 14 residues. V dropped 5 bases and J dropped 0 bases, with 10 bases sitting between them. The CDR3 DNA is TGCGCCAGCAGCGTCCGCGAGGTGAACACTGAAGCTTTCTTT. Its protein product is CASSVREVNTEAFF.

The genes are TRBV11-2 and TRBJ1-2; D is perhaps TRBD1 (5 bases). V was pared by 0 bases and J by 1 base, with 12 bases between. Germline V gene data show CDR1 as SGHAT and CDR2 as FQNNGV. The CDR3 covers 16 residues. The CDR3 spells CASSLDRQGLNYGYTF. The CDR3 DNA is TGTGCCAGCAGCTTAGATAGGCAGGGCCTTAACTATGGCTACACCTTC.

This chain connects TRBV3-1 (or the pseudogene TRBV3-2) to TRBJ2-3, with TRBD2 identical over 13 bases. Germline V gives CDR1 LGHDT, CDR2 YNNKEL (reference sequence). The ends lost 3 bases at V and 0 bases at J; junction bases unmatched: 9. The CDR3 totals 19 residues. Written as DNA, the CDR3 is TGTGCCAGCAGCCATGGTATCGGGACTAGCGGGGTAAGCACAGATACGCAGTATTTT. Translated: CASSHGIGTSGVSTDTQYF.

The chain is built from TRBV3-1 (or the pseudogene TRBV3-2) and TRBJ2-3, with 7 bases that match TRBD2. CDR3 length equals 15 residues. V dropped 4 bases and J dropped 3; count of bases not matched to a gene: 7. The germline V gene has CDR1 LGHDT and CDR2 YNNKEL (reference sequence). The CDR3 bases are TGTGCCAGCAGCCCGGAAGGACTAGGGACAGATACGCAGTATTTT. Protein product: CASSPEGLGTDTQYF.

This chain joins TRBV19 and TRBJ2-7; D remains unclear. Trimming stripped 3 bases from V and 4 bases from J, with 10 bases between. Germline CDR1 is LNHDA and CDR2 is SQIVND (reference sequence). The CDR3 totals 13 residues. CDR3 nucleotides: TGTGCCAGTAGTATCTACTACGCTTACGAGCAGTACTTC. This gives the protein CASSIYYAYEQYF.

V usage is TRBV6-6 and J usage is TRBJ1-5; D is ambiguous. The germline gives CDR1 MNHNY, CDR2 SVGAGI (reference sequence). Trimming removed 7 bases from V and 7 bases from J, with 14 bases in between. The length of the CDR3 is 13 residues. The CDR3 DNA sequence: TGTGCCAGCAACTTACCGACGGGGCAGCCCCAGCATTTT. Translated, it gives CASNLPTGQPQHF.

This rearrangement joins TRBV2 to TRBJ2-3; 11 nucleotides agree with TRBD2. CDR1 is SNHLY and CDR2 is FYNNEI in the germline V gene. The CDR3 runs 14 residues. J gave up 9 bases and V 7 bases, and 9 bases lay outside the gene matches. The CDR3 bases are TGTGCCAGCAAGGTAGCGGGAGGGTTCGTGACGCAGTATTTT. Its protein product is CASKVAGGFVTQYF.

The chain employs TRBV5-1 and TRBJ1-4; D unclear. Germline CDR1 SGHRS, CDR2 YFSETQ. The CDR3 has 15 amino acids. Trimming took 2 bases from V and 8 from J, leaving 16 bases between them. DNA of the CDR3: TGCGCCAGCAGCTTAGACGAGGGAGTGGGGGAAAAACTGTTTTTT. It yields the protein CASSLDEGVGEKLFF.

The J gene is TRBJ2-2, the V gene TRBV12-3 or TRBV12-4; perhaps TRBD1 as D (6 bases). The CDR3 is made up of 13 amino acids. The V end lost 6 bases, the J end lost 6 bases, and 11 bases lay between the germline ends. CDR3 sequence: CASRIQGPGELFF. For the CDR3, the DNA is TGTGCCAGCAGGATACAGGGACCCGGGGAGCTGTTTTTT.

V gene TRBV2 combines with J gene TRBJ2-5, with TRBD2 matching over 8 bases. The V and J ends lost 7 bases and 0 bases, in that order; junction bases with no gene match: 1. Looked up from germline, CDR1 is SNHLY and CDR2 is FYNNEI. The CDR3 length is 13 residues. DNA of the CDR3: TGTGCCAGCACACTAGCGGACCAAGAGACCCAGTACTTC. Translating it yields CASTLADQETQYF.

This sequence joins TRBV29-1 and TRBJ2-7; 12 nucleotides align to TRBD1. V was pared by 1 base and J by 5 bases, with 3 bases of the junction left unmatched. From germline, CDR1 is SQVTM and CDR2 ANQGSEA. The CDR3 sequence is 14 residues long. In nucleotides, the CDR3 is TGCAGCGTTGAAGTCGGGGACAGGGGGCACGAGCAGTACTTC. Its protein is CSVEVGDRGHEQYF.

V and J are TRBV7-3 and TRBJ1-1; D possibly corresponds to TRBD1 (5 bases). The CDR3 loop spans 13 amino acids. Germline CDR1 is SGHTA and CDR2 is FQGTGA. The V end was cut by 5 bases, the J end by 1 base, with 8 bases between. The CDR3 coding sequence is TGTGCCAGCAGCGTGGACAAGAACACTGAAGCTTTCTTT. This encodes CASSVDKNTEAFF. The complete variable domain, with remaining parts taken from reference TRBV7-3 and TRBJ1-1, reads GAGVSQTPSNKVTEKGKYVELRCDPISGHTALYWYRQSLGQGPEFLIYFQGTGAADDSGLPNDRFFAVRPEGSVSTLKIQRTERGDSAVYLCASSVDKNTEAFFGQGTRLTVV.

This chain joins TRBV19 and TRBJ2-1, with TRBD2 identical over 10 bases. The V gene end was trimmed by 4 bases and the J gene end by 2 bases; junction bases not matched to a gene: 14. Germline V gives CDR1 LNHDA, CDR2 SQIVND (reference sequence). There are 19 residues in the CDR3. In DNA, the CDR3 is TGTGCCAGTAGTAGGACGAGCGGGGGGGCCGTCGGAACCTACAATGAGCAGTTCTTC. Translation: CASSRTSGGAVGTYNEQFF.

The J gene is TRBJ2-1, the V gene TRBV7-2, with 11 positions matching TRBD1. The CDR3 extends over 15 amino acids. CDR1 is SGHTA, CDR2 FQGNSA, per germline. After removal of 6 bases from V and 4 bases from J, the junction contained 5 bases not matched to a gene. The CDR3: CASSQDRGPYNEQFF. CDR3 nucleotide sequence: TGTGCCAGCAGTCAGGACAGGGGGCCATACAATGAGCAGTTCTTC.

The genes are TRBV29-1 and TRBJ1-1; 7 nucleotides align to TRBD1. V was clipped by 7 bases and J by 0 bases; unmatched bases: 5. CDR3 size: 13 residues. Germline V gene data show CDR1 as SQVTM and CDR2 as ANQGSEA. CDR3 residues: CSARGQLNTEAFF. CDR3 sequence (DNA): TGCAGCGCGAGGGGGCAGTTGAACACTGAAGCTTTCTTT.

The rearrangement uses TRBV7-2 and TRBJ2-2; D remains ambiguous. Trimming shortened V by 4 bases and J by 13 bases, and 13 bases separated the two germline ends. The CDR3 is 12 amino acids. Germline V gene data show CDR1 as SGHTA and CDR2 as FQGNSA. Here the CDR3 DNA reads TGTGCCAGCAGCTCCTACTTGGTTGGGCTGTTTTTT. Translation: CASSSYLVGLFF.

J is TRBJ2-7 and V is TRBV6-1, with TRBD1 as a possible D gene (6 bases). The CDR3 spans 15 residues. Germline V gene lookup returns CDR1 MNHNS and CDR2 SASEGT. Trimming cost V 0 bases and J 5 bases, with 14 bases left between them. The CDR3 spells CASSEARAGAHEQYF. CDR3 nucleotides: TGTGCCAGCAGTGAAGCCCGTGCAGGGGCCCACGAGCAGTACTTC.

V usage is TRBV12-3 or TRBV12-4 and J usage is TRBJ1-2; TRBD1 might be the D (6 bases). This CDR3 has 13 residues. The V gene lost 3 bases and the J gene lost 7 bases, with 12 bases spanning the gap. The CDR3 coding sequence is TGTGCCAGCAGTTTTACAGGGAAGGCTGGCTACACCTTC. It is translated as CASSFTGKAGYTF.

J is TRBJ2-7 and V is TRBV19; 7 bases map to TRBD1. Germline lookup yields CDR1 LNHDA and CDR2 SQIVND (reference sequence). V lost 4 bases and J lost 6; bases outside the gene matches: 0. This CDR3 contains 11 residues. The CDR3 spells CASSNRGEQYF. The CDR3 bases are TGTGCCAGTAGTAACAGGGGCGAGCAGTACTTC.

This chain joins TRBV28 and TRBJ1-4; D remains unclear. This CDR3 has 13 amino acids. Germline CDR1 reads MDHEN; CDR2 reads SYDVKM. Trimming removed 4 bases from V and 4 bases from J, with 7 bases in between. CDR3 DNA sequence: TGTGCCAGCAGTTATGGCAATAATGAAAAACTGTTTTTT. As protein: CASSYGNNEKLFF.

Only a few counts were recorded for this clone. This chain uses TRBV9 with TRBJ1-2; the D is unclear. Germline V gene sequence: CDR1 SGDLS, CDR2 YYNGEE. V lost 4 bases to trimming and J lost 3 bases, with 10 bases between them. The CDR3 covers 13 residues. CDR3 in DNA: TGTGCCAGCAGCCCCGGGGTAGACTATGGCTACACCTTC. It codes for CASSPGVDYGYTF.

The chain employs TRBV3-1 (or the pseudogene TRBV3-2) and TRBJ1-1, with D tentatively TRBD1 (5 bases). The V gene's germline CDR1 is LGHDT and CDR2 YNNKEL (reference sequence). The CDR3 loop spans 11 amino acids. Trimming pared 8 bases from V and 9 bases from J, leaving 13 bases between. DNA of the CDR3: TGTGCCAGCGCCCGGCAGGGTCAAGCTTTCTTT. Translated, it gives CASARQGQAFF.